This T cell receptor beta chain came from a study of CD8+CD57+ T cells in acquired aplastic anemia (dated by TCRdb to 2016 to 2019). As for the study more broadly: DNA extracted from sorted CD4+ and CD8+ cells had a mean of about 3.3 ug, with a range of roughly 0.18 to 27.4 ug. Mean read counts for healthy donor samples were 8.5 million to 10.8 million for CD4+ cells and roughly 12 million for CD8+ cells. What the research found in general, with its limitations: Patients and healthy controls showed no significant difference in CD8+ Simpson's diversity (P=0.060). Twenty-nine CD8+ CDR3 sequences were shared between patients and controls but appeared highly expressed in patients and within their immunodominant clones.

Trimming removed 3 bases from V and 0 bases from J; the gene matches leave 12 bases unexplained. The CDR3 numbers 17 residues from cysteine through phenylalanine. CDR3 DNA only is kept here, 51 bases in frame from base 1. CDR1 and CDR2 are read off the germline V gene as SGHRS and YFSETQ. In this study, sorted CD4+ and CD8+ T cells from the blood of healthy subjects and of severe aplastic anemia patients had their TCR repertoires deep-sequenced. Ficoll-Paque density gradient centrifugation was used to isolate peripheral blood mononuclear cells. Before DNA extraction, CD4+ and CD8+ T cells were sorted by FACS or by magnetic beads. With respect to this clonotype: Which antigen it targets is not known. No base qualities exist here, and no much larger clone lies one base off it.

TCR beta VDJ combination and CDR3 sequence profiling used genomic DNA as the template. TCR repertoire sequencing was run on an Illumina HiSeq 2000. Regarding the original processing steps: Repertoires were assessed using TRBV/TRBJ rearrangement plots, CDR3 size and DJ length profiles, and Simpson's diversity index. The most abundant DNA sequence in the deep sequencing data was taken as the immunodominant clone. CDR3 amino acid sequences were checked for sharing across subjects and were also compared against the VDJdb database and published repertoires. TCRdb applied fastp at Q25 and MiXCR to the public reads, then kept only in-frame beta chains. Rows matching on CDR3 protein sequence are summarized as one entry with the most common DNA and genes. The V and J calls reflect TCRdb's pipeline rather than the authors' work. This sample has 150,000 to 200,000 distinct CDR3 sequences in its table, and approximately 60% of those were observed once. The top ten clonotypes cover 45% to 55% of the sample.

The sample taken for sequencing was sorted CD4+, CD8+, or CD8+CD57+ T cells (not recorded which) from PBMCs. The rearranged chain carries TRBV5-1 and TRBJ2-7; 7 central bases correspond to TRBD2. This clonotype was sampled from a human donor in good health. The sequenced DNA is TGCGCCAGCAGCTACCAGCCCCAGGGAGGGGACTCCTACGAGCAGTACTTC. The translation is CASSYQPQGGDSYEQYF.